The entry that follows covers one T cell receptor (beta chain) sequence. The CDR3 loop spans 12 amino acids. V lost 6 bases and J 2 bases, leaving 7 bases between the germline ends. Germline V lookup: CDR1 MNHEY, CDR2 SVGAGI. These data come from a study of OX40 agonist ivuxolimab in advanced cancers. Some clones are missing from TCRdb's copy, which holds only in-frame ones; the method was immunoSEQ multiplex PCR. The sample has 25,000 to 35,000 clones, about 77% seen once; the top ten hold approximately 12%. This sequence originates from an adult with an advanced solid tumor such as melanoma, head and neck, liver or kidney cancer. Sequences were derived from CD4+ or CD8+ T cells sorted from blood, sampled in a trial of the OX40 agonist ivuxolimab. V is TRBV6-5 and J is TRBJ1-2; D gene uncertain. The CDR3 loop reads CASSPGNYGYTF. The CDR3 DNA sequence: TGTGCCAGCAGCCCTGGGAACTATGGCTACACCTTC.